One and the same sample provided the 5 T cell receptor beta chains below, sequenced in a study of blood T cell repertoires in COVID-19. The protocol was immunoSEQ multiplex PCR, while the TCRdb copy is restricted to in-frame clones and leaves out a portion. Here the sample spans some 400,000 clones, around 87% being singletons. The material sequenced was peripheral blood. The receptors were sampled from an older woman with COVID-19, enrolled during active disease.

This chain connects TRBV7-9 to TRBJ2-2; 8 nucleotides line up with TRBD2. The V segment lost 5 bases and the J segment 6 bases; nucleotides outside the gene matches: 8. CDR3 length: 15 residues. In germline, CDR1 is SEHNR, CDR2 FQNEAQ (reference sequence). In DNA, the CDR3 is TGTGCCAGCAGCCACACTAGCGGAGGGGCCGGGGAGCTGTTTTTT. Protein sequence: CASSHTSGGAGELFF.

J is TRBJ1-2 and V is TRBV28; 12 nucleotides line up with TRBD1. This CDR3 is built from 18 residues. Germline CDR1 MDHEN, CDR2 SYDVKM. Trimming at V came to 4 bases and at J to 3 bases, leaving 12 bases not matched to a gene. In nucleotides, the CDR3 is TGTGCCAGCAGTTCGGTGGGTGGGGACAGGGGGCAAGACTATGGCTACACCTTC. The encoded protein is CASSSVGGDRGQDYGYTF.

J is TRBJ2-4 and V is TRBV3-1 (or the pseudogene TRBV3-2); possible D gene TRBD1, 7 bases. Trimming took 6 bases from V and 1 from J, leaving 13 bases between them. The CDR3 is 15 residues long. Germline CDR1 is LGHDT and CDR2 is YNNKEL (reference sequence). CDR3 in amino acids: CASSPGGRAKNIQYF. The DNA for the CDR3 is TGTGCCAGCAGTCCAGGGGGGAGGGCCAAAAACATTCAGTACTTC.

J is TRBJ1-1 and V is TRBV6-5, with D hard to call. CDR3 length: 13 residues. CDR1 and CDR2 (germline): MNHEY, SVGAGI. Between the trimmed V and J ends, which lost 6 bases and 4 bases, there was a span of 12 bases. CDR3 sequence (DNA): TGTGCCAGCAGAGTTTCTTGGAGCACTGAAGCTTTCTTT. This encodes CASRVSWSTEAFF.

The rearrangement links TRBV24-1 to TRBJ2-5; D possibly corresponds to TRBD2 (6 bases). Trimming pared 2 bases from V and 4 bases from J, leaving 10 bases between. This CDR3 contains 14 residues. Germline V gives CDR1 KGHDR, CDR2 SFDVKD. In DNA, the CDR3 is TGTGCCACCAGTGATTGGGAGGATGGAGAGACCCAGTACTTC. It specifies CATSDWEDGETQYF.